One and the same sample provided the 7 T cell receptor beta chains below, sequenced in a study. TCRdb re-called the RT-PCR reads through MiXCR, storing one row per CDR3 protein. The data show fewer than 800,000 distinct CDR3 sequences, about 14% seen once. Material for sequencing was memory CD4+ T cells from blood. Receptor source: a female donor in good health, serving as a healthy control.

Written as DNA, the CDR3 is TGCGCCAGCACCGAAGGGGAATTGAACACTGAAGCTTTCTTT. Protein: CASTEGELNTEAFF. V usage is TRBV10-2 and J usage is TRBJ1-1; a possible D gene is TRBD1 (5 bases). Germline V gene sequence: CDR1 WSHSY, CDR2 SAAADI. V shed 7 bases and J shed 0 bases, with 12 bases lying between them. The CDR3 is made up of 14 amino acids.

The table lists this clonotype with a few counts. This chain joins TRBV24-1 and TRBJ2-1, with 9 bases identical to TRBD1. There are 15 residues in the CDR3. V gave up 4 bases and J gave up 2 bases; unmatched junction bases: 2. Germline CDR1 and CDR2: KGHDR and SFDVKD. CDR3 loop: CATSDRTGAYNEQFF. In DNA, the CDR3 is TGTGCCACCAGTGACCGGACAGGGGCCTACAATGAGCAGTTCTTC.

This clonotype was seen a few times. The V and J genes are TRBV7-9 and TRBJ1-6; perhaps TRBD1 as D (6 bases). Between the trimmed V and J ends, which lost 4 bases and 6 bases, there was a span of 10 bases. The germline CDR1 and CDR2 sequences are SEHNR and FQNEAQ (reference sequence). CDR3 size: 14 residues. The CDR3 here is CASSSDSINSPLHF. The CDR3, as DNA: TGTGCCAGCAGCTCGGACAGTATTAATTCACCCCTCCACTTT.

The chain's CDR3 is CASSGDFKGYNEQFF. The CDR3 bases are TGTGCCAGCAGTGGGGACTTCAAAGGCTACAATGAGCAGTTCTTC. The chain recombines TRBV28 with TRBJ2-1; TRBD2 is a possible D gene (6 bases). This CDR3 is 15 amino acids long. The V end lost 5 bases, the J end lost 3 bases, and 14 bases lay between the germline ends. Germline CDR1 MDHEN, CDR2 SYDVKM.

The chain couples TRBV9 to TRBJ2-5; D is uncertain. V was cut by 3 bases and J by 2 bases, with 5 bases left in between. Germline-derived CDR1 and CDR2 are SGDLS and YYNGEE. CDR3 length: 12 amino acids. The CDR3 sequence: CASSDRQETQYF. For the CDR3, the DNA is TGTGCCAGCAGCGATAGACAAGAGACCCAGTACTTC.

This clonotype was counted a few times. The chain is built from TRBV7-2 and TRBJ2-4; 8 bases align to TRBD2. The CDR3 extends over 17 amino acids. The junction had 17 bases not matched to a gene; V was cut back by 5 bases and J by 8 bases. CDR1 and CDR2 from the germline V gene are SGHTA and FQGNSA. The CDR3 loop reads CASSRRGGMGVGDIQYF. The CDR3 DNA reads TGTGCCAGCAGCCGGCGCGGGGGGATGGGAGTTGGGGACATTCAGTACTTC.

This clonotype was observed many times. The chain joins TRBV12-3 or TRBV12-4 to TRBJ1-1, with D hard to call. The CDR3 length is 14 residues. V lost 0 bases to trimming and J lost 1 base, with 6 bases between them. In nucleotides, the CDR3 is TGTGCCAGCAGTTTAGCGAACGGGAACACTGAAGCTTTCTTT. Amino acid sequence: CASSLANGNTEAFF.